The 9 T cell receptor beta chains in this list originate from one sample, sequenced in a study of CD8 T cells in ankylosing spondylitis. Study-wide points: In ankylosing spondylitis blood, a motif of seven to nine highly homologous TCR beta variants appeared characteristic.

The antigens these receptors bind are not known. One entry per CDR3 protein results from TCRdb running MiXCR on the 5' RACE reads. The sample has 200,000 to 250,000 distinct CDR3 sequences, around 20% seen once; the top ten hold more than 40%. Material for sequencing was blood, either unsorted or a sorted T cell fraction (not recorded which). The receptors originated from a male donor with ankylosing spondylitis.

The V and J genes are TRBV20-1 and TRBJ2-7; possible D gene TRBD1, 6 bases. Per the germline V gene, CDR1 is DFQATT and CDR2 is SNEGSKA (reference sequence). Trimming removed 2 bases at V and 4 bases at J, with 12 bases between. CDR3 length: 13 amino acids. The CDR3 spells CSARRTESYEQYF. The CDR3 DNA reads TGCAGTGCTAGACGGACAGAGAGTTACGAGCAGTACTTC.

This clonotype was observed a handful of times. The chain carries TRBV4-1 and TRBJ2-3; 8 nucleotides agree with TRBD2. The V gene's germline CDR1 is MGHRA and CDR2 YSYEKL. The CDR3 has 16 amino acids. J was trimmed by 2 bases and V by 4 bases; bases with no gene match: 8. In DNA form, the CDR3 reads TGCGCCAGCAGCCCTACGACTAGCGCCTACACAGATACGCAGTATTTT. It specifies CASSPTTSAYTDTQYF.

This clonotype was counted only a few times. The CDR3 coding sequence is TGTGCCAGCAGTTTTGATAGCTCCTACAATGAGCAGTTCTTC. Encoded protein: CASSFDSSYNEQFF. The chain links TRBV12-3 or TRBV12-4 to TRBJ2-1; D remains ambiguous. The CDR3 has 14 residues. The germline V and J ends were trimmed by 3 bases and 0 bases, with 6 bases remaining between them.

This clonotype has only a few counts. The chain employs TRBV4-1 and TRBJ2-7, with D perhaps matching TRBD1 or TRBD2 (6 bases each). V was clipped by 5 bases and J by 3 bases, with 26 bases between them. CDR3 length equals 18 residues. Germline V CDR1 and CDR2: MGHRA, YSYEKL. The CDR3 here is CASSVESGAKLGYYEQYF. As DNA, the CDR3 is TGCGCCAGCAGCGTCGAGTCGGGGGCTAAATTGGGGTACTACGAGCAGTACTTC.

The V gene is TRBV4-1, the J gene TRBJ2-5, with 14 bases identical to TRBD2. CDR1 MGHRA and CDR2 YSYEKL come from the germline V gene. This CDR3 comprises 22 residues. V dropped 2 bases and J dropped 1; count of bases not matched to a gene: 18. The CDR3 loop reads CASSQSRGVYGTSGRSQETQYF. The CDR3, as DNA: TGCGCCAGCAGCCAATCTAGGGGGGTCTATGGGACTAGCGGGAGAAGCCAAGAGACCCAGTACTTC.

This clonotype was observed a handful of times. The chain couples TRBV29-1 to TRBJ2-5, with 10 nucleotides matching TRBD2. V dropped 2 bases and J dropped 9; count of bases not matched to a gene: 6. Germline CDR1 SQVTM, CDR2 ANQGSEA. CDR3 length: 13 residues. CDR3 sequence reads: CSVEREAGGAQYF. The CDR3 region has the DNA TGCAGCGTTGAACGTGAAGCGGGAGGGGCCCAGTACTTC.

This clonotype was detected only once. The chain employs TRBV6-4 and TRBJ2-1; D uncertain. Germline V gene sequence: CDR1 MRHNA, CDR2 SNTAGT. V lost 7 bases to trimming and J lost 6 bases, with 16 bases between them. The CDR3 runs to 14 residues. This CDR3 reads CASNERSQPNEQFF. The CDR3 nucleotides are TGTGCCAGCAATGAACGGTCCCAGCCCAATGAGCAGTTCTTC.

In its sample, this clonotype was seen a few times. V is TRBV5-1 and J is TRBJ2-7; TRBD2 agrees at 7 bases. The CDR3 extends over 15 amino acids. Germline CDR1 is SGHRS and CDR2 is YFSETQ. After removal of 0 bases from V and 2 bases from J, the junction contained 5 bases not matched to a gene. CDR3 loop: CASSLEGGNTYEQYF. The CDR3 region has the DNA TGCGCCAGCAGCTTGGAGGGAGGGAATACCTACGAGCAGTACTTC.

J is TRBJ2-7 and V is TRBV5-1, with 12 bases identical to TRBD2. With 3 bases clipped from V and 3 bases from J, the junction kept 1 base outside the gene matches. The germline V gene encodes CDR1 SGHRS and CDR2 YFSETQ. The CDR3 totals 14 residues. The chain's CDR3 is CASSWGLAGYEQYF. As DNA, the CDR3 is TGCGCCAGCAGCTGGGGACTAGCGGGCTACGAGCAGTACTTC.